A single sample gave rise to the 29 T cell receptor beta chains below, sequenced in a study of cytomegalovirus exposure and HLA in healthy donors. PCR was performed using 60 Vbeta and 13 Jbeta primers. The repertoire was sequenced with immunoSEQ multiplex PCR; TCRdb's copy has only in-frame clones and lacks some. The sample contains about 63,000 clones, roughly 84% of which appear only once. Sequencing was performed on PBMCs. The receptors shown here come from a woman under 40 in good health and CMV-seronegative.

In its sample, this clone was seen a few times. The rearrangement uses TRBV15 and TRBJ2-4; a possible D gene is TRBD2 (6 bases). Looked up from germline, CDR1 is LNHNV and CDR2 is YYDKDF (reference sequence). V dropped 3 bases and J dropped 8 bases, with 11 bases sitting between them. This CDR3 spans 13 amino acids. Here the CDR3 DNA reads TGTGCCACCAGCAGGGACTATGAGGACATTCAGTACTTC. Translated: CATSRDYEDIQYF.

The chain has TRBV30 and TRBJ1-5; D is unclear. Germline assignment: CDR1 GTSNPN and CDR2 SVGIG (reference sequence). V was pared by 2 bases and J by 7 bases, with 9 bases between. This CDR3 comprises 12 residues. The DNA for the CDR3 is TGTGCCTGGAGTTTAGCGGGACAGCCCCAGCATTTT. Its protein product is CAWSLAGQPQHF.

CDR3: CASSLAGANYGYTF. In DNA, the CDR3 is TGTGCCAGCAGCTTGGCCGGAGCTAACTATGGCTACACCTTC. This chain joins TRBV5-5 and TRBJ1-2; D not resolved. Trimming took 0 bases from V and 0 from J, leaving 6 bases between them. Germline CDR1 SGHKS, CDR2 YYEKEE (reference sequence). The CDR3 has 14 amino acids.

The chain recombines TRBV5-1 with TRBJ2-1, with D tentatively TRBD1 (5 bases). Germline-derived CDR1 and CDR2 are SGHRS and YFSETQ. This CDR3 has 12 residues. Between the trimmed V and J ends, which lost 3 bases and 7 bases, there was a span of 8 bases. The CDR3 nucleotides read TGCGCCAGCAGCTGGGGCTCAAATGAGCAGTTCTTC. The encoded protein is CASSWGSNEQFF.

V and J are TRBV21-1 and TRBJ2-5; no check of the table's D call, TRBD1, against the DNA was made. TRBV21-1 is shown as a pseudogene. The CDR3 has 15 amino acids. CDR3 residues: CASLPGQAVTETQYF. The CDR3 region has the DNA TGTGCCAGCTTACCGGGACAGGCGGTAACGGAGACCCAGTACTTC.

This clone was seen a few times. V gene TRBV6-1 combines with J gene TRBJ2-3; TRBD2 agrees at 10 bases. The germline V gene has CDR1 MNHNS and CDR2 SASEGT. The CDR3 spans 13 residues. J was trimmed by 2 bases and V by 8 bases; bases with no gene match: 1. CDR3 loop: CASLAGDTDTQYF. The CDR3 bases are TGTGCCAGCCTAGCGGGAGACACAGATACGCAGTATTTT.

The chain joins TRBV7-3 to TRBJ1-2; TRBD1 matches at 7 bases. The V gene end was trimmed by 5 bases and the J gene end by 0 bases; junction bases not matched to a gene: 6. The CDR3 is 15 amino acids. CDR1 and CDR2 (germline): SGHTA, FQGTGA. CDR3: CASSPTGTANYGYTF. CDR3 bases: TGTGCCAGCAGCCCTACCGGGACAGCTAACTATGGCTACACCTTC.

V is TRBV11-3 and J is TRBJ1-1; no reliable D call. The CDR3 covers 15 residues. Germline CDR1 and CDR2: SGHNT and YENEEA. V lost 0 bases to trimming and J lost 1 base, with 9 bases between them. The CDR3: CASSLEEGWNTEAFF. CDR3 bases: TGTGCCAGCAGCTTAGAAGAGGGTTGGAACACTGAAGCTTTCTTT.

This clone has just one count. The chain is built from TRBV25-1 and TRBJ1-1, with 7 positions matching TRBD1. Trimming cost V 5 bases and J 1 base; bases outside gene matches: 1. The CDR3 has 13 residues. The V gene's germline CDR1 is MGHDK and CDR2 SYGVNS. CDR3 region: CASSTGANTEAFF. CDR3 DNA sequence: TGTGCCAGCAGTACAGGGGCGAACACTGAAGCTTTCTTT.

V usage is TRBV30 and J usage is TRBJ2-2, with 9 bases lining up with TRBD2. This CDR3 region has 21 residues. J gave up 2 bases and V 0 bases, and 19 bases lay outside the gene matches. Germline V lookup: CDR1 GTSNPN, CDR2 SVGIG (reference sequence). CDR3 amino acids: CAWSVLGGRATLALNTGELFF. CDR3 sequence (DNA): TGTGCCTGGAGTGTACTGGGCGGGAGGGCAACCCTCGCTTTAAACACCGGGGAGCTGTTTTTT.

This clone was seen once. The rearrangement uses TRBV9 and TRBJ1-1; TRBD1 matches 8 bases. The CDR3 is made up of 15 amino acids. CDR1 and CDR2 (germline): SGDLS, YYNGEE. The junction had 7 bases not matched to a gene; V was cut back by 6 bases and J by 0 bases. CDR3 region: CASTYGTGLNTEAFF. CDR3 nucleotides: TGTGCCAGCACCTACGGGACAGGTTTGAACACTGAAGCTTTCTTT.

The chain links TRBV5-4 to TRBJ2-1, with TRBD2 as a possible D gene (6 bases). Trimming shortened V by 5 bases and J by 2 bases, and 11 bases separated the two germline ends. This CDR3 has 14 residues. Per germline, CDR1 SGHNT and CDR2 YYREEE (reference sequence). CDR3 in DNA: TGTGCCAGCAGATGGGACTCTGCCTACAATGAGCAGTTCTTC. Protein product: CASRWDSAYNEQFF.

V usage is TRBV9 and J usage is TRBJ2-7, with D perhaps matching TRBD2 (6 bases). The CDR3 totals 15 residues. V was cut by 2 bases and J by 2 bases, with 14 bases left in between. Germline V lookup: CDR1 SGDLS, CDR2 YYNGEE. CDR3 nucleotides: TGTGCCAGCAGCGTCCAGGGAGGAGGGCCCTACGAGCAGTACTTC. Amino acids: CASSVQGGGPYEQYF. The entire variable domain, with the rest obtained from reference TRBV9 and TRBJ2-7, is as follows: DSGVTQTPKHLITATGQRVTLRCSPRSGDLSVYWYQQSLDQGLQFLIQYYNGEERAKGNILERFSAQQFPDLHSELNLSSLELGDSALYFCASSVQGGGPYEQYFGPGTRLTVT.

This clone was picked up a small number of times. This chain links TRBV7-9 with TRBJ2-5, with D perhaps matching TRBD1 (5 bases). The CDR3 consists of 13 residues. V dropped 5 bases and J dropped 2 bases, with 9 bases sitting between them. Germline V gene data show CDR1 as SEHNR and CDR2 as FQNEAQ (reference sequence). CDR3 bases: TGTGCCAGCAGCCTCCGACAGCAAGAGACCCAGTACTTC. Its protein product is CASSLRQQETQYF.

J is TRBJ1-4 and V is TRBV10-3, with 10 positions matching TRBD1. V dropped 7 bases and J dropped 5; count of bases not matched to a gene: 1. The germline gives CDR1 ENHRY, CDR2 SYGVKD. The CDR3 loop spans 13 amino acids. The CDR3 DNA sequence: TGTGCCATCAAGGGACAGGGGAATGAAAAACTGTTTTTT. This sequence encodes CAIKGQGNEKLFF.

This clone was detected a few times. The V call is TRBV5-4, the J call TRBJ2-5, with 10 bases fitting TRBD1. CDR3 length: 15 residues. Germline CDR1 reads SGHNT; CDR2 reads YYREEE (reference sequence). The V and J ends lost 5 bases and 4 bases, in that order; junction bases with no gene match: 8. In DNA form, the CDR3 reads TGTGCCAGCAGTACGACAGGGGGCATGGGAGAGACCCAGTACTTC. Encoded protein: CASSTTGGMGETQYF.

V usage is TRBV7-2 and J usage is TRBJ2-7; the match to TRBD2 covers 11 bases. The CDR3 totals 14 residues. With V trimmed by 5 bases and J by 5 bases, 5 bases remained unmatched. Per germline, CDR1 SGHTA and CDR2 FQGNSA. DNA of the CDR3: TGTGCCAGCAGCGCATCGGGACTAGCGGACGAGCAGTACTTC. Encoded protein: CASSASGLADEQYF.

As to this clone: A read error may produce the germline difference seen at one junction end. For the CDR3, the DNA is TGTGCCAGCAGCTTGTCTAGCGGCCAAGGGACCCAGTACTTC. Protein: CASSLSSGQGTQYF. The gene calls are TRBV5-4 and TRBJ2-5; 7 bases fit TRBD2. Germline loops: CDR1 SGHNT, CDR2 YYREEE (reference sequence). The CDR3 spans 14 residues.

CDR3 sequence (DNA): TGTGCCAGCAGTTTAGGGCTTACCCGCACAGATACGCAGTATTTT. Translation: CASSLGLTRTDTQYF. J is TRBJ2-3 and V is TRBV27; the D is unclear. The germline V gene has CDR1 MNHEY and CDR2 SMNVEV (reference sequence). The CDR3 is made up of 15 amino acids. Trimming left V 2 bases short and J 1 base short, with 10 bases between.

The V and J genes are TRBV7-9 and TRBJ2-2, with D maybe TRBD2 (5 bases). Germline V lookup: CDR1 SEHNR, CDR2 FQNEAQ (reference sequence). CDR3 length equals 17 residues. The V gene lost 1 base and the J gene lost 0 bases, with 12 bases spanning the gap. The CDR3 DNA sequence: TGTGCCAGCAGCTTAGACTTACGGGATTCGAACACCGGGGAGCTGTTTTTT. Residues: CASSLDLRDSNTGELFF.

This clone was counted once. This sequence joins TRBV10-3 and TRBJ2-4, with 7 nucleotides matching TRBD2. The ends lost 10 bases at V and 8 bases at J; junction bases unmatched: 11. CDR3 length: 13 residues. Germline CDR1 ENHRY, CDR2 SYGVKD. The CDR3 nucleotides are TGTGCCACCTCGGGGGGAGAAGTGGACATTCAGTACTTC. Translated: CATSGGEVDIQYF.

A few counts support this clone. The rearrangement uses TRBV18 and TRBJ1-2; no clear D. Trimming shortened V by 2 bases and J by 1 base, and 8 bases separated the two germline ends. The CDR3 spans 14 residues. Germline CDR1 is KGHSH and CDR2 is LQKENI. The CDR3 DNA is TGTGCCAGCTCACCAGGGCACATTAACTATGGCTACACCTTC. Encoded protein: CASSPGHINYGYTF.

The chain uses TRBV11-2 and TRBJ2-6; 9 bases line up with TRBD2. The CDR3 extends over 19 amino acids. Germline CDR1 is SGHAT and CDR2 is FQNNGV. V lost 4 bases and J lost 0; bases outside the gene matches: 10. Here the CDR3 DNA reads TGTGCCAGCAGCTCCGTAAAGGTAGCGGGAGACTCTGGGGCCAACGTCCTGACTTTC. Encoded protein: CASSSVKVAGDSGANVLTF.

The chain links TRBV5-1 to TRBJ1-1; tentatively, D is TRBD1 (5 bases). Trimming left V 0 bases short and J 3 bases short, with 15 bases between. CDR3 length: 16 amino acids. CDR1 and CDR2 (germline): SGHRS, YFSETQ. CDR3 coding DNA: TGCGCCAGCAGCTTGGCCGCGGTGCCAGGGTACACTGAAGCTTTCTTT. It encodes CASSLAAVPGYTEAFF.

About this clone: At one boundary the junction diverges from the germline segment, which might be a read error. This chain uses TRBV7-7 with TRBJ2-5, with 14 nucleotides matching TRBD2. The CDR3 spans 16 residues. Germline V lookup: CDR1 SSHAT, CDR2 FNYEAQ (reference sequence). The CDR3 spells CASSQGLAGGKETQYF. The CDR3 coding sequence is TGTGCTAGCAGCCAAGGACTAGCGGGAGGCAAAGAGACCCAGTACTTC.

This chain uses TRBV9 with TRBJ2-1, with D perhaps TRBD1 (5 bases). The CDR3 has 13 residues. Trimming stripped 4 bases from V and 6 bases from J, with 11 bases between. CDR1 and CDR2 (germline): SGDLS, YYNGEE. For the CDR3, the DNA is TGTGCCAGCAGCTTAGACAGCTCCAATGAGCAGTTCTTC. Amino acids: CASSLDSSNEQFF.

The J gene is TRBJ2-7, the V gene TRBV11-3; 9 bases line up with TRBD1. J gave up 1 base and V 3 bases, and 4 bases lay outside the gene matches. Germline V lookup: CDR1 SGHNT, CDR2 YENEEA. The CDR3 extends over 15 amino acids. The CDR3 is CASSFSGTGSYEQYV. CDR3 in DNA: TGTGCCAGCAGCTTCTCCGGGACAGGGTCCTACGAGCAGTACGTC.

The chain carries TRBV2 and TRBJ1-5; TRBD1 is a possible D gene (5 bases). V lost 3 bases and J lost 6, with 12 bases in between. This CDR3 spans 14 amino acids. The germline gives CDR1 SNHLY, CDR2 FYNNEI. The CDR3 sequence is CASSEGGLSQPQHF. For the CDR3, the DNA is TGTGCCAGCAGTGAGGGGGGGTTAAGTCAGCCCCAGCATTTT.

The genes are TRBV10-3 and TRBJ2-7, with a possible D match to TRBD2 (6 bases). Germline V gene sequence: CDR1 ENHRY, CDR2 SYGVKD. CDR3 length equals 14 residues. V was clipped by 3 bases and J by 3 bases, with 12 bases between them. In DNA form, the CDR3 reads TGTGCCATCAGTGACTCCAGCGGGTACTACGAGCAGTACTTC. Translated, it gives CAISDSSGYYEQYF.